The 22 T cell receptor beta chains presented below share a single source sample, sequenced in a study of blood T cells in healthy people across ages. A second PCR of roughly 7 to 11 cycles used a sample-barcoded 5' primer and a J-beta primer mix. From the 5' RACE reads, TCRdb called clonotypes with MiXCR, one entry per CDR3 protein. The table records hundreds of thousands of distinct CDR3 sequences, roughly 60% of them present only once. Sequencing used blood. These receptor sequences come from a young man in good health.

This clonotype was observed a handful of times. The chain combines TRBV20-1 with TRBJ2-6; TRBD2 matches at 10 bases. J gave up 2 bases and V 3 bases, and 4 bases lay outside the gene matches. From germline, CDR1 is DFQATT and CDR2 SNEGSKA (reference sequence). This CDR3 is built from 16 residues. In nucleotides, the CDR3 is TGCAGTGCTAGGTGGCTAGCGGGAGCTGGGGCCAACGTCCTGACTTTC. Its protein is CSARWLAGAGANVLTF.

The rearrangement uses TRBV9 and TRBJ2-3, with unresolved D. The CDR3 sequence is 15 residues long. The V gene's germline CDR1 is SGDLS and CDR2 YYNGEE. V was cut by 0 bases and J by 0 bases, with 8 bases left in between. CDR3 nucleotides: TGTGCCAGCAGCGTAGGGTCTTCTAGCACAGATACGCAGTATTTT. Translated, it gives CASSVGSSSTDTQYF. The full variable domain, completed using reference TRBV9 and TRBJ2-3, is DSGVTQTPKHLITATGQRVTLRCSPRSGDLSVYWYQQSLDQGLQFLIQYYNGEERAKGNILERFSAQQFPDLHSELNLSSLELGDSALYFCASSVGSSSTDTQYFGPGTRLTVL.

This sequence joins TRBV4-1 and TRBJ2-1, with 14 bases aligning to TRBD2. The germline gives CDR1 MGHRA, CDR2 YSYEKL. V lost 4 bases, J lost 2 bases, and 7 bases stayed unmatched. This CDR3 is built from 18 residues. The CDR3 nucleotides are TGCGCCAGCAGCCTGGGACTAGCGGGGGCCTTCCCCTACAATGAGCAGTTCTTC. It translates to CASSLGLAGAFPYNEQFF.

This chain uses TRBV12-3 or TRBV12-4 with TRBJ2-7; 13 bases match TRBD2. This CDR3 region has 14 residues. The ends lost 5 bases at V and 6 bases at J; junction bases unmatched: 4. The CDR3 is CASSRTSGGIEQYF. DNA for the CDR3: TGTGCCAGCAGTCGGACTAGCGGGGGTATCGAGCAGTACTTC.

The chain links TRBV5-1 to TRBJ2-7; D gene ambiguous. The CDR3 totals 16 residues. V was cut by 0 bases and J by 2 bases, with 15 bases left in between. The germline gives CDR1 SGHRS, CDR2 YFSETQ. The CDR3 spells CASSLGSAARAYEQYF. As DNA, the CDR3 is TGCGCCAGCAGCTTGGGATCGGCAGCCCGCGCCTACGAGCAGTACTTC.

The chain recombines TRBV12-3 or TRBV12-4 with TRBJ2-3; possible D gene TRBD1, 5 bases. The V end was cut by 6 bases, the J end by 6 bases, with 16 bases between. This CDR3 comprises 14 residues. This CDR3 is CASSFGQSRDTQYF. In DNA, the CDR3 is TGTGCCAGCAGCTTCGGACAATCCAGGGATACGCAGTATTTT.

V usage is TRBV19 and J usage is TRBJ1-2; TRBD1 matches at 8 bases. Looked up from germline, CDR1 is LNHDA and CDR2 is SQIVND (reference sequence). The CDR3 length is 15 residues. J was trimmed by 0 bases and V by 10 bases; bases with no gene match: 10. CDR3 sequence: CATRIEDRANYGYTF. Here the CDR3 DNA reads TGTGCCACTAGGATAGAGGACAGGGCTAACTATGGCTACACCTTC.

There are a few counts of this clonotype. The gene calls are TRBV28 and TRBJ1-5; D gene ambiguous. Per the germline V gene, CDR1 is MDHEN and CDR2 is SYDVKM. Trimming removed 3 bases at V and 6 bases at J, with 15 bases between. This CDR3 contains 15 residues. CDR3 nucleotides: TGTGCCAGCAGTTTGCTGTGGGTTAAGAGTCAGCCCCAGCATTTT. This sequence encodes CASSLLWVKSQPQHF.

Only a few counts were recorded for this clonotype. This rearrangement joins TRBV6-2 or TRBV6-3 to TRBJ1-1; D not certain. CDR1 is MNHEY and CDR2 is SVGEGT in the germline V gene. The CDR3 sequence is 13 residues long. The germline V and J ends were trimmed by 6 bases and 6 bases, with 14 bases remaining between them. The CDR3 here is CASRELSGAEAFF. The CDR3 DNA reads TGTGCCAGCAGAGAATTGTCCGGGGCTGAAGCTTTCTTT.

CDR3 in DNA: TGTGCCATCAGTAGCGGTGACAATGAGCAGTTCTTC. Protein product: CAISSGDNEQFF. The V gene is TRBV10-3, the J gene TRBJ2-1, with D possibly being TRBD2 (5 bases). Germline CDR1 is ENHRY and CDR2 is SYGVKD. CDR3 length: 12 amino acids. V was trimmed by 5 bases and J by 5 bases, leaving 7 bases between them.

The J gene is TRBJ2-3, the V gene TRBV24-1; 16 nucleotides match TRBD2. Trimming at V came to 9 bases and at J to 4 bases, leaving 15 bases not matched to a gene. Per the germline V gene, CDR1 is KGHDR and CDR2 is SFDVKD. This CDR3 is built from 19 residues. The CDR3 nucleotides are TGTGCCACCGGCCCCGCTGGGACTAGCGGGAGGGCTGGCTCAGATACGCAGTATTTT. It is translated as CATGPAGTSGRAGSDTQYF.

The genes are TRBV3-1 and TRBJ2-3; D perhaps matches TRBD2 (6 bases). Germline lookup yields CDR1 LGHDT and CDR2 YNNKEL (reference sequence). The V and J ends lost 2 bases and 4 bases respectively, with 10 bases between them. There are 14 residues in the CDR3. The CDR3 region has the DNA TGTGCCAGCAGCCAATCTAGCGCGTCAGATACGCAGTATTTT. Its translation: CASSQSSASDTQYF.

This clonotype turned up a few times. The rearrangement joins TRBV5-5 to TRBJ2-1; D may be TRBD1 (6 bases). V was clipped by 2 bases and J by 9 bases, with 21 bases between them. Germline values: CDR1 SGHKS, CDR2 YYEKEE (reference sequence). The CDR3 runs to 16 residues. The CDR3 nucleotides are TGTGCCAGCAGCTTAGCCGGGGCCAGGGGAACAGTTGAGCAGTTCTTC. It is translated as CASSLAGARGTVEQFF.

J is TRBJ1-1 and V is TRBV6-5; unclear D gene. CDR1 and CDR2 (germline): MNHEY, SVGAGI. V lost 10 bases and J 4 bases, leaving 22 bases between the germline ends. The CDR3 covers 15 residues. The CDR3 spells CATAGGKVVVTEAFF. The CDR3 region has the DNA TGTGCCACGGCCGGAGGGAAGGTCGTTGTCACTGAAGCTTTCTTT.

Only a few counts were recorded for this clonotype. The V call is TRBV6-1, the J call TRBJ1-2; 7 positions agree with TRBD1. The germline V gene encodes CDR1 MNHNS and CDR2 SASEGT. Trimming took 8 bases from V and 4 from J; bases not matched to a gene: 7. The CDR3 totals 13 residues. This chain's CDR3 is CASRGTAPYGYTF. The CDR3 DNA reads as TGTGCCAGCCGCGGGACAGCTCCCTATGGCTACACCTTC.

The chain employs TRBV7-8 and TRBJ2-7; the match to TRBD2 covers 10 bases. Losses at the gene ends were 5 bases for V and 2 bases for J; bases not matched to a gene: 9. In germline, CDR1 is SGHVS, CDR2 FQNEAQ. The CDR3 extends over 16 amino acids. The CDR3 nucleotides read TGTGCCAGCAGCGACCCACTAGCGGGAATAACCTACGAGCAGTACTTC. This sequence encodes CASSDPLAGITYEQYF.

The gene calls are TRBV6-2 or TRBV6-3 and TRBJ1-2; a weak D match, TRBD1 (5 bases). The CDR3 spans 16 residues. Germline V gene sequence: CDR1 MNHEY, CDR2 SVGEGT. The ends were cut back, 8 bases at V and 2 bases at J, with 21 bases in the middle. The chain's CDR3 is CASSRATGNANYGYTF. The CDR3 bases are TGTGCCAGCTCCCGCGCAACAGGAAATGCCAACTATGGCTACACCTTC.

The table lists this clonotype with a few counts. The chain recombines TRBV29-1 with TRBJ2-6; D call uncertain. Trimming took off 8 bases at V and 2 bases at J, with 22 bases between the two ends. This CDR3 region has 17 residues. The germline V gene has CDR1 SQVTM and CDR2 ANQGSEA. The CDR3: CSPRPGPPRTGANVLTF. Here the CDR3 DNA reads TGCAGCCCGCGTCCCGGGCCTCCGAGGACTGGGGCCAACGTCCTGACTTTC.

This rearrangement joins TRBV29-1 to TRBJ2-1, with no clear D. Trimming took off 6 bases at V and 6 bases at J, with 9 bases between the two ends. The CDR3 is made up of 11 amino acids. Looked up from germline, CDR1 is SQVTM and CDR2 is ANQGSEA. The DNA of the CDR3 is TGCAGCGTACCGAAGAGCAATGAGCAGTTCTTC. Translated: CSVPKSNEQFF.

The CDR3: CASSSTGIPNTEAFF. CDR3 DNA sequence: TGCGCCAGCAGCTCGACAGGAATACCGAACACTGAAGCTTTCTTT. The chain combines TRBV5-1 with TRBJ1-1, with D tentatively TRBD1 (6 bases). CDR3 length equals 15 residues. Trimming removed 3 bases from V and 1 base from J, with 13 bases in between. From germline, CDR1 is SGHRS and CDR2 YFSETQ.

This chain links TRBV28 with TRBJ2-1; 13 nucleotides agree with TRBD2. CDR1 is MDHEN and CDR2 is SYDVKM in the germline V gene. V was clipped by 7 bases and J by 9 bases; unmatched bases: 9. This CDR3 spans 15 amino acids. The CDR3 is CASNKLAGGAIEQFF. The CDR3 bases are TGTGCCAGCAATAAACTAGCGGGAGGGGCTATTGAGCAGTTCTTC.

The J gene is TRBJ1-2, the V gene TRBV2, with 7 bases lining up with TRBD1. The germline CDR1 and CDR2 sequences are SNHLY and FYNNEI. This CDR3 contains 14 residues. The ends lost 11 bases at V and 5 bases at J; junction bases unmatched: 14. CDR3 region: CAGTEGGTEYGYTF. The DNA for the CDR3 is TGTGCCGGCACCGAGGGTGGGACAGAGTATGGCTACACCTTC.